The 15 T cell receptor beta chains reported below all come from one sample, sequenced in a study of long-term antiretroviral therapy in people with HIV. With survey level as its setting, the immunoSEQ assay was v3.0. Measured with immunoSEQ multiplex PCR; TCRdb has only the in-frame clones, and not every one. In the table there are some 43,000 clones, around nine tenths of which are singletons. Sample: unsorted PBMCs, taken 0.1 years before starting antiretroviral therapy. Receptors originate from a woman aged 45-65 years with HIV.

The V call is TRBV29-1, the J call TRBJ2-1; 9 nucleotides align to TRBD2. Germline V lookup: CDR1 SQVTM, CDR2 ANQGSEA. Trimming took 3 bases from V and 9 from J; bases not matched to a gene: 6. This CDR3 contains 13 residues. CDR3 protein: CSVEVRGGVEQFF. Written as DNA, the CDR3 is TGCAGCGTTGAGGTGCGGGGGGGCGTTGAGCAGTTCTTC.

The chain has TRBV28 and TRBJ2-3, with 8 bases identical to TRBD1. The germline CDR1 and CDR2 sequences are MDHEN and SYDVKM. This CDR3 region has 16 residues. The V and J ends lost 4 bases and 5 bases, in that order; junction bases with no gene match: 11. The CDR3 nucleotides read TGTGCCAGCAGTTCCGCAGGGGGCTATGAGATAGATACGCAGTATTTT. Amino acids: CASSSAGGYEIDTQYF.

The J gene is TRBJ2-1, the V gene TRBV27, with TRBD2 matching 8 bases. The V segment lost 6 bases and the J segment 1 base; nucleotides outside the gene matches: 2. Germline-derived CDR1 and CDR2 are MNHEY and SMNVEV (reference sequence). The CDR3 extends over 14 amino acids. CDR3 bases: TGTGCCAGCAGCGGGGGGGCTTCCTACAATGAGCAGTTCTTC. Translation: CASSGGASYNEQFF.

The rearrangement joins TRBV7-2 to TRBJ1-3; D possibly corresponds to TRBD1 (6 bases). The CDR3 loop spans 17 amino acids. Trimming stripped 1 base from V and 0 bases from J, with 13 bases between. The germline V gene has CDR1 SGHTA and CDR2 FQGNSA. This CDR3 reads CASSLVVRGYSGNTIYF. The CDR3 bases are TGTGCCAGCAGCTTAGTGGTCAGGGGATACTCTGGAAACACCATATATTTT. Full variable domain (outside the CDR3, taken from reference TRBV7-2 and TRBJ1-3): GAGVSQSPSNKVTEKGKDVELRCDPISGHTALYWYRQSLGQGLEFLIYFQGNSAPDKSGLPSDRFSAERTGGSVSTLTIQRTQQEDSAVYLCASSLVVRGYSGNTIYFGEGSWLTVV.

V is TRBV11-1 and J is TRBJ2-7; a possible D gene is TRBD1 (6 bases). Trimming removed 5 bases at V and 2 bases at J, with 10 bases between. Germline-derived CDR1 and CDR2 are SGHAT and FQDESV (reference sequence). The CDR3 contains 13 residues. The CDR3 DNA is TGTGCCAGCAGCCGGACAGCTACCTACGAGCAGTACTTC. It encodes CASSRTATYEQYF.

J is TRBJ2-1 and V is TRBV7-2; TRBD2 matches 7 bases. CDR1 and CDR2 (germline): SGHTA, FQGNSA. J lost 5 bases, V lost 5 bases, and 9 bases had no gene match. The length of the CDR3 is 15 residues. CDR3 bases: TGTGCCAGCAGCCCGTTGGGGAGGGCCGACAATGAGCAGTTCTTC. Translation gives CASSPLGRADNEQFF.

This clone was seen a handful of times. The CDR3 reads CASRATASNTEAFF. The CDR3 coding sequence is TGCGCCAGCCGTGCGACAGCATCTAACACTGAAGCTTTCTTT. The chain joins TRBV5-1 to TRBJ1-1; possibly TRBD1 for D (5 bases). Per the germline V gene, CDR1 is SGHRS and CDR2 is YFSETQ. The CDR3 covers 14 residues. Trimming stripped 7 bases from V and 2 bases from J, with 15 bases between.

The CDR3 loop reads CAIMGQGWTDTQYF. DNA of the CDR3: TGTGCCATCATGGGACAGGGGTGGACAGATACGCAGTATTTT. This sequence joins TRBV10-3 and TRBJ2-3; TRBD1 matches at 10 bases. Germline V lookup: CDR1 ENHRY, CDR2 SYGVKD. This CDR3 contains 14 residues. Unmatched junction bases numbered 4, after V lost 7 bases and J lost 3 bases.

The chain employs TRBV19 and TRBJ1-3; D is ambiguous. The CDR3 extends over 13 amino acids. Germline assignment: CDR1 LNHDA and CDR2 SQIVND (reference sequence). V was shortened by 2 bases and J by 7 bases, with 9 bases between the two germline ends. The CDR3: CASSIRSGNTIYF. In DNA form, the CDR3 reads TGTGCCAGTAGTATACGCAGCGGCAACACCATATATTTT.

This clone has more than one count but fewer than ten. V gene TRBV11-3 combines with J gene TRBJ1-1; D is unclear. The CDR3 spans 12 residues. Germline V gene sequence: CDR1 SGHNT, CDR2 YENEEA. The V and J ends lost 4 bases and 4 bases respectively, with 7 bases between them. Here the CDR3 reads CASSSRSTEAFF. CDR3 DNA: TGTGCCAGCAGCTCCCGGAGCACTGAAGCTTTCTTT.

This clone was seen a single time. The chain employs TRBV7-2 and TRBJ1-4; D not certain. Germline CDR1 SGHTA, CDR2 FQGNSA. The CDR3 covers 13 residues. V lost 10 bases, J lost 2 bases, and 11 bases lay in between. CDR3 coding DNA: TGTGCCACATTAGGGCGGACTAATGAAAAACTGTTTTTT. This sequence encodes CATLGRTNEKLFF.

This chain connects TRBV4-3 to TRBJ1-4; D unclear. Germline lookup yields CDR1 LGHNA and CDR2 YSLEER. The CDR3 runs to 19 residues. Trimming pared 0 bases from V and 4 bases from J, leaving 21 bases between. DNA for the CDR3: TGCGCCAGCAGCCAAGATTTTGGTAATGAGGCGGGTGGTAATGAAAAACTGTTTTTT. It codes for CASSQDFGNEAGGNEKLFF.

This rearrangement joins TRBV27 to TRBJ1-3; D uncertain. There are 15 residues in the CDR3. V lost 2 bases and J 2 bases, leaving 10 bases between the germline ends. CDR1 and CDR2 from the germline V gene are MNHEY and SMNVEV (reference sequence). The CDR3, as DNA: TGTGCCAGCAGTTTAGGGCAAGGCCCTGGAAACACCATATATTTT. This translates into CASSLGQGPGNTIYF.

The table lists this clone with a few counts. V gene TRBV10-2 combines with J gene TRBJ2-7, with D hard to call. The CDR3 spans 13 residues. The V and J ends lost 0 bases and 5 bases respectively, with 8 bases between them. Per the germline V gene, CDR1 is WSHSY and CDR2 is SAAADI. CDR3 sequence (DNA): TGCGCCAGCAGTGAGTCGGTGGACGACGAGCAGTACTTC. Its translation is CASSESVDDEQYF.

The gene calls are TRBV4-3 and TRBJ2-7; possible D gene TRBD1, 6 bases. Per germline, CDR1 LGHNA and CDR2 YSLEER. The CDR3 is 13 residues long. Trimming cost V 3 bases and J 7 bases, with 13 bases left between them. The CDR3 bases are TGCGCCAGCAGCCAGGTACAGGGTCGGGAGCAGTACTTC. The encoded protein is CASSQVQGREQYF.